This T cell receptor beta chain came from a study of response to subunit inactivated influenza vaccine. Notes on the study in general: Few new T cells, the authors suggested, are recruited by each seasonal influenza vaccination.

The CDR3 runs to 15 residues. Per germline, CDR1 SGHRS and CDR2 YFSETQ. In TCRdb, the RT-PCR reads were re-called with MiXCR into one record per CDR3 protein. The sample has a few hundred thousand distinct CDR3 sequences; 11% to 15% are singletons. On this clonotype itself: No antigen is known for it. One end of the junction is discordant with germline, which a read error may explain.

The sample was PBMCs from blood, taken approximately 12 days after vaccination. The chain has TRBV5-1 and TRBJ2-1; TRBD2 agrees at 11 bases. This TCR derives from a man aged 45-65 years who received an inactivated influenza vaccine. The CDR3 loop reads CASRGTSGFYDEQFF. The CDR3 DNA is TGCGCCAGCAGGGGGACTAGCGGTTTCTACGATGAGCAGTTCTTC.